The T cell receptor beta chain described here comes from a study of T cells in Graves' hyperthyroidism and ophthalmopathy. V lost 5 bases and J 0 bases, leaving 11 bases between the germline ends. Germline V gene sequence: CDR1 SEHNR, CDR2 FQNEAQ (reference sequence). This CDR3 spans 15 amino acids. Using RNA transcripts as the source, TCR beta CDR3 regions were amplified. In the first-round RT-PCR of the TCR CDR3, the HTBI primer set was used. TCRdb used MiXCR to reprocess the multiplex PCR reads, holding one entry per CDR3 protein. Of around 480,000 distinct CDR3 sequences in the sample, around 15% were seen once. Patients aged 18 to 65 had newly diagnosed hyperthyroidism of under 2 months' duration. Exclusion followed for patients with uncontrolled infection, other autoimmune disease, pregnancy or lactation.

V gene TRBV7-9 combines with J gene TRBJ2-1; no reliable D call. The sequence came from a woman under 30 with Graves' hyperthyroidism. The source material was blood. The CDR3 spells CASSPHGSSYNEQFF. DNA for the CDR3: TGTGCCAGCAGCCCCCACGGTAGCTCCTACAATGAGCAGTTCTTC. The complete variable domain, with remaining parts taken from reference TRBV7-9 and TRBJ2-1, reads DTGVSQNPRHKITKRGQNVTFRCDPISEHNRLYWYRQTLGQGPEFLTYFQNEAQLEKSRLLSDRFSAERPKGSFSTLEIQRTEQGDSAMYLCASSPHGSSYNEQFFGPGTRLTVL.